This entry describes one TCR beta chain. Its antigen is not known. The CDR3 end is not reached by the read, which stops 3 residues before it; the germline J gene fills it in. This entry belongs to a study of T cells in women clearing cervical HPV infection. Study information: Case blood drawn at lesion detection; control blood after infection cleared. HLA type stays a possible confounder, typing being limited. Study-wide results and caveats: Associations may precede or follow infection; HPV-specific or memory T cells were not isolated. Richness differences could reflect unmeasured T-cell content per sample.

Repertoires were generated with immunoSEQ multiplex PCR, while TCRdb's copy carries only in-frame clones and drops some. This table holds 30,000 to 35,000 clones. Germline CDR1 reads DFQATT; CDR2 reads SNEGSKA (reference sequence). The length of the CDR3 is 13 residues. The chain joins TRBV20-1 to TRBJ1-4; D unclear. Sequencing was performed on blood buffy coat. The sequence came from a woman aged 18-70 years with a cervical HPV16 infection that either progressed to CIN3+ or cleared (not recorded which). The CDR3 sequence is CSARDKANSPLFF. The covered CDR3 bases are TGCAGTGCTAGAGATAAAGCGAATTCACCA.